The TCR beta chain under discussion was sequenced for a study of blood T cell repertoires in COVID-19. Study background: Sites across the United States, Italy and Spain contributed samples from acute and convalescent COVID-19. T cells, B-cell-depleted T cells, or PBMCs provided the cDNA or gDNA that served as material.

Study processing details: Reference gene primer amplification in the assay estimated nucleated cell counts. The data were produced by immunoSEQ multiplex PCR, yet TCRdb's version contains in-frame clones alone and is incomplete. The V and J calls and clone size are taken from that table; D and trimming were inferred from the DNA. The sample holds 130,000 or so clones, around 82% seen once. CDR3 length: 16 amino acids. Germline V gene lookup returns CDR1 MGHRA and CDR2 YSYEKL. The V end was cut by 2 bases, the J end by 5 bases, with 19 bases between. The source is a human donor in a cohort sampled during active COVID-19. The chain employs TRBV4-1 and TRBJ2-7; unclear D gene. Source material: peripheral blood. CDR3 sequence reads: CASSQLSLLSRDEQYF. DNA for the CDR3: TGCGCCAGCAGCCAACTCTCGCTACTTTCTCGGGACGAGCAGTACTTC.